This TCR beta chain was retrieved from a study of Graves' ophthalmopathy and Graves' hyperthyroidism. Turning to the study itself: Peripheral blood (taken before any treatment) was collected at initial diagnosis.

Germline V gives CDR1 MDHEN, CDR2 SYDVKM. V lost 6 bases, J lost 8 bases, and 14 bases lay in between. This CDR3 region has 13 residues. This clonotype was picked up many times. Amplification of the TCR beta CDR3 regions used RNA transcripts (as template). Second-round multiplex PCR came after first-round RT-PCR with HTBI primers. TCRdb re-called the multiplex PCR reads through MiXCR, storing one row per CDR3 protein. The sample includes 300,000 to 400,000 distinct CDR3 sequences, 15% to 20% of them seen just once. Sequencing was performed on peripheral blood. This sequence joins TRBV28 and TRBJ1-5; no clear D. This receptor was identified in an adult man with Graves' ophthalmopathy. DNA of the CDR3: TGTGCCAGCAGAACGTCGGTTATAGAGCCCCAGCATTTT. It yields the protein CASRTSVIEPQHF.